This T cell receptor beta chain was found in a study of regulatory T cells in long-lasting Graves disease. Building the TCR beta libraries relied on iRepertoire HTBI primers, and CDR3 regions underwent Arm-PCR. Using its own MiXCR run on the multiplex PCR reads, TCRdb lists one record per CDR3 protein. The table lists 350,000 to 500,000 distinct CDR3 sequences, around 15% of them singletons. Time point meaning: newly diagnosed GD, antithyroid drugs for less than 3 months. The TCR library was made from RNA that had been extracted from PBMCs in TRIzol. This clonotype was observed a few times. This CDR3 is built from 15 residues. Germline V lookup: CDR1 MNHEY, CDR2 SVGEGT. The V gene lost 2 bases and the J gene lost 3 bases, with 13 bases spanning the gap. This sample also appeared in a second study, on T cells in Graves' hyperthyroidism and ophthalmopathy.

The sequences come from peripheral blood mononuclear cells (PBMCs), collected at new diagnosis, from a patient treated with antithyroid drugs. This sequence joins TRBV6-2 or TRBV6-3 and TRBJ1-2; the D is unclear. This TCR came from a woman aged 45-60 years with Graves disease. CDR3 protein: CASSYDGVYYYGYTF. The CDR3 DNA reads TGTGCCAGCAGTTACGATGGGGTATACTACTATGGCTACACCTTC.